This T cell receptor beta chain was documented in a study of shared clonotypes between healthy human individuals. Study-wide context: There were three CD4 naive, three CD4 memory, two CD8 naive and one CD8 memory plates per donor.

An even split of each subset's genomic DNA across several immunoSEQ plates was performed. In the original processing: Owing to the provision of junction-only sequences devoid of quality scores by immunoSEQ, filtering differed. Clones were read by immunoSEQ multiplex PCR, and TCRdb kept only the in-frame ones, dropping some. The V and J calls and clone size are taken from that table; D and trimming were inferred from the DNA. The sample gives more than 1.2 million clones, around 98.5% of which show up once; 0.3% to 0.45% is in the top ten. The CDR3 runs to 15 residues. The V gene lost 7 bases and the J gene lost 2 bases, with 18 bases spanning the gap. Germline V gives CDR1 SGHTA, CDR2 FQGNSA. The study drew all its donors from Caucasian adults living in Nashville, Tennessee.

The sample consisted of naive CD4+ T cells sorted from blood. Subset defined: CD45RA+ positively selected. The genes are TRBV7-2 and TRBJ2-7; D tentatively reads TRBD1 or TRBD2 (5 bases each). The TCR sequence derives from a man aged 30 to 39 in good health. The DNA of the CDR3 is TGTGCCAGCACCTTTTTGGAGCGAGGGGCCTACGAGCAGTACTTC. Translation: CASTFLERGAYEQYF.